The rows below give T cell receptor beta chains drawn from one sample of a study of radiotherapy plus CTLA-4 blockade in lung cancer. Only in-frame clones appear in the TCRdb table, and some are missing; sequencing was by immunoSEQ multiplex PCR. The top ten clones hold about 2.6% of a sample with 35,000 to 55,000 clones, more than 70% of them seen once. The sample here was peripheral blood, taken from a patient treated with radiotherapy plus ipilimumab. Receptors originate from a human donor with non-small cell lung cancer whose response to radiotherapy plus ipilimumab could not be evaluated. CDR3s include the opening cysteine and the closing phenylalanine or tryptophan. Each record gives: clone size, CDR3 length, D gene, V gene, J gene, CDR3 protein, CDR3 DNA. D genes are given only for firm matches. Expanded clones are given a class, and other clones once, few, many or no size at all.

few,15,.,TRBV13,TRBJ1-2,CASSLGQRTNYGYTF,TGTGCCAGCAGCTTAGGCCAGAGGACTAACTATGGCTACACCTTC
.,15,.,TRBV5-6,TRBJ1-3,CASSLWAVAGNTIYF,TGTGCCAGCAGCTTGTGGGCTGTGGCCGGAAACACCATATATTTT
.,14,.,TRBV6-5,TRBJ1-4,CASSYSMPQEKLFF,TGTGCCAGCAGTTACTCGATGCCACAAGAAAAACTGTTTTTT
once,14,TRBD1,TRBV2,TRBJ1-2,CASGGQGRVGGYTF,TGTGCCAGCGGGGGACAGGGAAGAGTGGGTGGCTACACCTTC
.,13,.,TRBV7-2,TRBJ1-2,CASSTPAGYGYTF,TGTGCCAGCAGTACCCCTGCGGGCTATGGCTACACCTTC
.,15,TRBD1,TRBV28,TRBJ2-7,CASSSPGTGSHEQYF,TGTGCCAGCAGTTCTCCCGGGACAGGGTCCCACGAGCAGTACTTC
.,17,.,TRBV4-1,TRBJ2-4,CASSQPSMEAGKNIQYF,TGCGCCAGCAGCCAGCCATCGATGGAGGCGGGTAAAAACATTCAGTACTTC
few,15,TRBD1,TRBV9,TRBJ2-1,CASSTQQGAYNEQFF,TGTGCCAGCAGCACCCAGCAGGGGGCGTACAATGAGCAGTTCTTC
once,13,TRBD1,TRBV6-6,TRBJ2-7,CATKEGQPYEQYF,TGTGCCACAAAAGAGGGACAGCCCTACGAGCAGTACTTC
once,17,TRBD1,TRBV10-1,TRBJ1-1,CASSDLGQGARGTEAFF,TGCGCCAGCAGTGACCTTGGACAGGGGGCGCGGGGCACTGAAGCTTTCTTT
.,14,TRBD2,TRBV9,TRBJ2-7,CASSPSGLDAEQYF,TGTGCCAGCAGCCCATCGGGACTAGATGCCGAGCAGTACTTC
.,17,TRBD2,TRBV7-6,TRBJ2-5,CASSLAMLAGAFSTQYF,TGTGCCAGCAGCTTAGCCATGTTAGCGGGAGCCTTTTCGACCCAGTACTTC
.,15,.,TRBV2,TRBJ2-2,CASKTNKLGTGELFF,TGTGCCAGCAAGACTAACAAATTGGGGACCGGGGAGCTGTTTTTT
.,13,TRBD1,TRBV5-1,TRBJ2-7,CASSTGQGIGQYF,TGCGCCAGCAGCACGGGACAGGGGATCGGGCAGTACTTC
.,11,.,TRBV6-6,TRBJ2-7,CASAGMYEQYF,TGTGCCAGCGCGGGGATGTACGAGCAGTACTTC
few,15,.,TRBV5-1,TRBJ1-6,CASSLEVRGNSPLHF,TGCGCCAGCAGCTTGGAGGTCAGGGGAAATTCACCCCTCCACTTT
.,15,.,TRBV5-4,TRBJ1-4,CASSSEPGKAEKLFF,TGTGCCAGCAGCTCCGAGCCCGGGAAAGCTGAAAAACTGTTTTTT
.,12,.,TRBV4-3,TRBJ2-7,CASSQVGGFVYF,TGCGCCAGCAGCCAAGTAGGGGGATTTGTGTACTTC
.,13,.,TRBV19,TRBJ2-7,CASSSGSTYEQYF,TGTGCCAGTAGTAGCGGGTCCACCTACGAGCAGTACTTC
.,16,TRBD1,TRBV30,TRBJ1-1,CAWSVGGSDGAAEAFF,TGTGCCTGGAGTGTAGGGGGCTCGGACGGGGCTGCTGAAGCTTTCTTT
.,14,.,TRBV28,TRBJ1-1,CASLSGGLHTEAFF,TGTGCCAGCCTCTCCGGGGGACTGCACACTGAAGCTTTCTTT
few,13,.,TRBV6-6,TRBJ2-1,CASSKDSYNEQFF,TGTGCCAGCAGTAAGGACAGTTACAATGAGCAGTTCTTC
.,18,.,TRBV30,TRBJ1-5,CAWSVPRGSLPSNQPQHF,TGTGCCTGGAGTGTACCCAGGGGCAGTTTGCCTAGCAATCAGCCCCAGCATTTT
.,15,.,TRBV4-3,TRBJ1-1,CASSQEWGLGDGAFF,TGCGCCAGCAGCCAAGAATGGGGCCTTGGAGATGGAGCTTTCTTT
.,14,.,TRBV6-5,TRBJ2-6,CASRQSSGANVLTF,TGTGCCAGCAGACAGTCCTCTGGGGCCAACGTCCTGACTTTC
.,14,TRBD2,TRBV10-2,TRBJ2-7,CASSVGRAGYEQYF,TGCGCCAGCAGTGTCGGGAGGGCCGGGTACGAGCAGTACTTC
.,14,.,TRBV30,TRBJ1-5,CAWITRGSNQPQHF,TGTGCCTGGATAACCAGGGGAAGCAATCAGCCCCAGCATTTT
.,11,.,TRBV20-1,TRBJ1-1,CSANPTDEAFF,TGCAGTGCTAACCCGACAGACGAAGCTTTCTTT
.,16,.,TRBV7-9,TRBJ2-3,CASSLGVLVFTDTQYF,TGTGCCAGCAGCTTAGGAGTTCTCGTTTTCACAGATACGCAGTATTTT
.,15,TRBD2,TRBV19,TRBJ2-1,CASSTSGRPYNEQFF,TGTGCCAGTAGTACTAGCGGGAGGCCCTACAATGAGCAGTTCTTC
.,14,.,TRBV4-3,TRBJ2-5,CASSQALGRETQYF,TGCGCCAGCAGCCAGGCCCTTGGGAGAGAGACCCAGTACTTC
.,14,TRBD1,TRBV7-9,TRBJ1-5,CASSPWTGDGPQHF,TGTGCCAGCAGCCCCTGGACAGGGGACGGGCCCCAGCATTTT
.,14,TRBD1,TRBV6-1,TRBJ2-7,CASSPDRGVYEQYF,TGTGCCAGCAGTCCGGACAGGGGAGTTTACGAGCAGTACTTC
.,13,.,TRBV27,TRBJ2-7,CASSFDFSYEQYF,TGTGCCAGCAGTTTCGACTTCTCCTACGAGCAGTACTTC
few,15,TRBD2,TRBV7-9,TRBJ2-1,CASSARLAVYNEQFF,TGTGCCAGCAGCGCACGGCTAGCGGTCTACAATGAGCAGTTCTTC
.,16,TRBD2,TRBV7-3,TRBJ2-3,CASSLFGSGVTDTQYF,TGTGCCAGCAGCTTATTTGGTAGCGGGGTAACAGATACGCAGTATTTT
.,15,TRBD2,TRBV18,TRBJ2-1,CASSTGTSSYNEQFF,TGTGCCAGCTCTACCGGGACTAGCTCCTACAATGAGCAGTTCTTC
.,16,TRBD2,TRBV5-1,TRBJ2-5,CASSTPGLSVKETQYF,TGCGCCAGCAGCACACCGGGACTAAGCGTAAAGGAGACCCAGTACTTC
.,15,TRBD1,TRBV28,TRBJ2-3,CASRNFKDRADTQYF,TGTGCCAGCAGAAACTTCAAGGACAGGGCAGATACGCAGTATTTT
.,16,TRBD1,TRBV28,TRBJ1-2,CASRERGTARNYGYTF,TGTGCCAGCAGAGAACGGGGGACAGCTCGGAACTATGGCTACACCTTC
.,17,.,TRBV21-1,TRBJ2-3,CASSPFGTHGFTDTQYF,TGTGCCAGCAGCCCGTTTGGCACCCACGGGTTTACAGATACGCAGTATTTT
.,15,.,TRBV9,TRBJ2-7,CASSPLVAAAYEQYF,TGTGCCAGCAGCCCCTTAGTAGCGGCCGCCTACGAGCAGTACTTC
.,15,.,TRBV23-1,TRBJ2-7,CASSRTGDISYEQYF,TGCGCCAGCAGTCGTACGGGGGATATCAGCTACGAGCAGTACTTC
.,16,TRBD2,TRBV5-1,TRBJ2-3,CASSRGRAGGPDTQYF,TGCGCCAGCAGCCGGGGTAGGGCGGGAGGGCCAGATACGCAGTATTTT
.,10,.,TRBV29-1,TRBJ2-5,CSATSETQYF,TGCAGCGCCACATCTGAGACCCAGTACTTC
.,15,.,TRBV29-1,TRBJ2-7,CSVEDRFRGYYEQYF,TGCAGCGTTGAAGATCGGTTCAGGGGATACTACGAGCAGTACTTC
.,14,.,TRBV30,TRBJ1-3,CAWRQASSGNTIYF,TGTGCCTGGCGACAGGCCAGCTCTGGAAACACCATATATTTT
.,14,TRBD2,TRBV6-5,TRBJ2-2,CATRLAGNTGELFF,TGTGCCACCAGACTAGCGGGGAACACCGGGGAGCTGTTTTTT
.,14,TRBD1,TRBV30,TRBJ1-1,CAWTDTTGTTEAFF,TGTGCCTGGACCGATACGACAGGGACCACTGAAGCTTTCTTT
.,15,TRBD2,TRBV6-5,TRBJ2-1,CASSYELAGGGEQFF,TGTGCCAGCAGTTACGAGCTAGCGGGAGGTGGTGAGCAGTTCTTC
.,15,TRBD1,TRBV6-1,TRBJ2-7,CASRHPGQGHYEQYF,TGTGCCAGCAGACACCCGGGACAGGGACACTACGAGCAGTACTTC
once,20,.,TRBV21-1,TRBJ1-5,CASSTPGQGALDYSNQPQHF,TGTGCCAGCAGCACGCCCGGACAGGGGGCCCTTGACTATAGCAATCAGCCCCAGCATTTT
.,17,TRBD2,TRBV7-3,TRBJ2-1,CASSFNGLAGGYNEQFF,TGTGCCAGCAGCTTTAACGGACTAGCGGGGGGCTACAATGAGCAGTTCTTC
few,13,.,TRBV7-9,TRBJ1-2,CASSLTVSNGYTF,TGTGCCAGCAGCTTGACAGTTTCCAATGGCTACACCTTC